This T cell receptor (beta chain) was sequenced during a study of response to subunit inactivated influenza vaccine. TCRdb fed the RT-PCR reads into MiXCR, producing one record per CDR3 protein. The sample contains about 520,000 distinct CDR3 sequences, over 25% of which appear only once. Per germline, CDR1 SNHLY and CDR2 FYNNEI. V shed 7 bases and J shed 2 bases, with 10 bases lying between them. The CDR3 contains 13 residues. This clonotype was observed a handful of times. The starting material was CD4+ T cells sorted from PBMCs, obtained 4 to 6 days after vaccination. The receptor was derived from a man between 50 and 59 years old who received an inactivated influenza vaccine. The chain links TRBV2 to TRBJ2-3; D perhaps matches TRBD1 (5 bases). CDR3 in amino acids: CASTEQATDTQYF. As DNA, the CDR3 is TGTGCCAGCACCGAACAGGCCACAGATACGCAGTATTTT.